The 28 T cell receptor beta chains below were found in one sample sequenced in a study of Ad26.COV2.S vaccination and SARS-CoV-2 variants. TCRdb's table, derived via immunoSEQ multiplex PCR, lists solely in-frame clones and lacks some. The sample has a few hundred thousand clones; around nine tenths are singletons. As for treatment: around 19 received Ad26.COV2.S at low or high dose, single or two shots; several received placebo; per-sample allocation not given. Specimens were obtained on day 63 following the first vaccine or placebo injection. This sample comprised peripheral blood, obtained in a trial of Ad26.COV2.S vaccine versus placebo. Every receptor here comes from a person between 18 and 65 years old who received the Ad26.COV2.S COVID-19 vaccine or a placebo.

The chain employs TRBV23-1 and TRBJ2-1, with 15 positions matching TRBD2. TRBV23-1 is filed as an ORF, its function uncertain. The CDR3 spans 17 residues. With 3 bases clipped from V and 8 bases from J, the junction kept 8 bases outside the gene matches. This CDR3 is CASSHIGLAGGPYEQFF. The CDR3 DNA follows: TGCGCCAGCAGTCACATCGGACTAGCGGGAGGGCCCTATGAGCAGTTCTTC.

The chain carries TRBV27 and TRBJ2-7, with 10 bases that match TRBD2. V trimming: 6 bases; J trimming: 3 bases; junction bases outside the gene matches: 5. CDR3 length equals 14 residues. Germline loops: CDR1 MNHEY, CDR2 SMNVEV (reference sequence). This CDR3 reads CASRVLAGGYEQYF. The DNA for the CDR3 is TGTGCCAGCAGGGTATTAGCGGGAGGCTACGAGCAGTACTTC.

CDR3 bases: TGCAGCGCCCAGGGGGCGAGCGGGTCCTACGAGCAGTACTTC. Amino acids: CSAQGASGSYEQYF. This chain connects TRBV29-1 to TRBJ2-7; TRBD1 matches 8 bases. Germline values: CDR1 SQVTM, CDR2 ANQGSEA. With V trimmed by 7 bases and J by 1 base, 9 bases remained unmatched. The CDR3 runs 14 residues.

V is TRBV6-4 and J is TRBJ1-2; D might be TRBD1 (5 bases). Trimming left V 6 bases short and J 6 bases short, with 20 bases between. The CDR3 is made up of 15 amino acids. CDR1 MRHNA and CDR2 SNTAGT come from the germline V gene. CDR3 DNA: TGTGCCAGCAGCGAAAGGTCCGGGACTTATAATGGCTACACCTTC. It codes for CASSERSGTYNGYTF.

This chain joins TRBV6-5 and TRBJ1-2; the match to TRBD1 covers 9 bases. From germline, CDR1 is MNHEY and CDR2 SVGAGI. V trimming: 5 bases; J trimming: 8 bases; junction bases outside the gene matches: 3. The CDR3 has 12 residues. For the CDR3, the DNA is TGTGCCAGCAGTATAGGACAGGGGGGCTACACCTTC. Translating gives CASSIGQGGYTF.

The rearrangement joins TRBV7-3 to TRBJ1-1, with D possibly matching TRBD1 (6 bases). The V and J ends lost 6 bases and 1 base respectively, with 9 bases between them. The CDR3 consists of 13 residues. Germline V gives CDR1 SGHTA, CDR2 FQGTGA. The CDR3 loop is CASSSDRNTEAFF. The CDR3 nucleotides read TGTGCCAGCAGTTCGGACAGGAACACTGAAGCTTTCTTT.

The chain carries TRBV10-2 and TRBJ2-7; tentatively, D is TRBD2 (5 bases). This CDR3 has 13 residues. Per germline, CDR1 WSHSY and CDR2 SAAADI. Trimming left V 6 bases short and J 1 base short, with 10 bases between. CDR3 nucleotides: TGCGCCAGCAGATTGGACTGGTCCTACGAGCAGTACTTC. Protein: CASRLDWSYEQYF.

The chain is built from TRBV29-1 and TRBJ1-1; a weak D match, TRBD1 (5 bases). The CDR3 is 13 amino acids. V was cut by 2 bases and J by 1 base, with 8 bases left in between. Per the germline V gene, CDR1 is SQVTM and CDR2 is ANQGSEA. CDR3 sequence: CSVEIGGNTEAFF. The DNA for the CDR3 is TGCAGCGTTGAAATCGGGGGGAACACTGAAGCTTTCTTT.

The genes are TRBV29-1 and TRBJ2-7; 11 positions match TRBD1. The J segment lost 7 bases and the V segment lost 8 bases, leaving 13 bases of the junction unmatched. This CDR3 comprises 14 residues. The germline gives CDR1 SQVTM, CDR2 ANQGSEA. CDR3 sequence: CSTAGTGGSVEQYF. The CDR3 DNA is TGCAGCACCGCCGGGACAGGGGGTTCAGTTGAGCAGTACTTC.

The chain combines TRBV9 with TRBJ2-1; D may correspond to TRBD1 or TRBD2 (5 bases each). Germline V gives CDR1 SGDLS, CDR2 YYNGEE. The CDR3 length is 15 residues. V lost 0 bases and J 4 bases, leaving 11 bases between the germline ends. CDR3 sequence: CASSVDGTEYNEQFF. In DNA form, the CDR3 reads TGTGCCAGCAGCGTAGACGGGACGGAATACAATGAGCAGTTCTTC.

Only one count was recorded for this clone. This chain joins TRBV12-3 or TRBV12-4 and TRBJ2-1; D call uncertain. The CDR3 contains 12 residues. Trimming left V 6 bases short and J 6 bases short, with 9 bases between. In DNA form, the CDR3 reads TGTGCCAGCAGACTGGGAACCAATGAGCAGTTCTTC. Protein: CASRLGTNEQFF.

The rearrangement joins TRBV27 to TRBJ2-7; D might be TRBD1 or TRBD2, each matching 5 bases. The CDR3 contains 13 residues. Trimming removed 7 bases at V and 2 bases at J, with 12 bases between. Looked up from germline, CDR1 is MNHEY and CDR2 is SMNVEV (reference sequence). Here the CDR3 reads CASIGDPTYEQYF. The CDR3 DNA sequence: TGTGCCAGCATTGGGGACCCTACCTACGAGCAGTACTTC.

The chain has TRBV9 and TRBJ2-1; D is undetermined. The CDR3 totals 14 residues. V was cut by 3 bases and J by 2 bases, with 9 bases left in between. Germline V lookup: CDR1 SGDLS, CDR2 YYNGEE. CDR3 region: CASSATTAYNEQFF. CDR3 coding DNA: TGTGCCAGCAGCGCAACTACAGCCTACAATGAGCAGTTCTTC. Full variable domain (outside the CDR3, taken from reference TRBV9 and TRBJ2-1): DSGVTQTPKHLITATGQRVTLRCSPRSGDLSVYWYQQSLDQGLQFLIQYYNGEERAKGNILERFSAQQFPDLHSELNLSSLELGDSALYFCASSATTAYNEQFFGPGTRLTVL.

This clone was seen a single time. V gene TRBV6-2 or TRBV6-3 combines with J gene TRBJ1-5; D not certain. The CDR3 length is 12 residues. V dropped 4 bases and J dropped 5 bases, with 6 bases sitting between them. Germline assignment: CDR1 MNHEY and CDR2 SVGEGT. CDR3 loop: CASSSGYQPQHF. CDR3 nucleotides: TGTGCCAGCAGTTCCGGGTATCAGCCCCAGCATTTT.

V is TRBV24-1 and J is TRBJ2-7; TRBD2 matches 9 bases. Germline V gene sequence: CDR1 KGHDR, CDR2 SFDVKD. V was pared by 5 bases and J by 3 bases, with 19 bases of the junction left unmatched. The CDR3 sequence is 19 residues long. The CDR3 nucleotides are TGTGCCACCAGTGCCATGACAGGGAATGGAGCGGGAGGAAACTACGAGCAGTACTTC. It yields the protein CATSAMTGNGAGGNYEQYF.

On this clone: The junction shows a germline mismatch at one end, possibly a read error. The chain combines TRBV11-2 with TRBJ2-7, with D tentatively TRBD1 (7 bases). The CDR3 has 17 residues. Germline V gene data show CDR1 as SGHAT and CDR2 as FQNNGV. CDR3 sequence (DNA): TGTGCCAGCAGCTCCGATGGAGGGGGCAGTGACTCCCACGAGCAGTACTTC. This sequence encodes CASSSDGGGSDSHEQYF.

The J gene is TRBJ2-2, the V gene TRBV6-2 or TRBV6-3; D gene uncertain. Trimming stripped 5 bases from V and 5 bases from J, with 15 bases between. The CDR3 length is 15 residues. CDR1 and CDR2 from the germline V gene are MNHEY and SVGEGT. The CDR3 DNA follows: TGTGCCAGCAGTGGTCGTTTAGGTGGAACCGGGGAGCTGTTTTTT. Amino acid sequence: CASSGRLGGTGELFF.

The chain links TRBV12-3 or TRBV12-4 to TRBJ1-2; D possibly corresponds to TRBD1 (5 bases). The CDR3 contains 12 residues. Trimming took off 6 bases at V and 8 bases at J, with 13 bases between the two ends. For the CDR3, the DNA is TGTGCCAGCAGCCTGTATGAGGGGGGCTACACCTTC. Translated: CASSLYEGGYTF.

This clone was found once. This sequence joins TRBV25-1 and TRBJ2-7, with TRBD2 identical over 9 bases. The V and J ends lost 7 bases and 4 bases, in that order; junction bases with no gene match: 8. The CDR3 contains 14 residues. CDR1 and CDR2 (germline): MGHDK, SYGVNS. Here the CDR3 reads CASTGLAWGYEQYF. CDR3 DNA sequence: TGTGCCAGCACAGGACTAGCGTGGGGTTACGAGCAGTACTTC.

CDR3 DNA: TGTGCCAGTAGTATCGGGACAGGGCGCCTGGAAGACTATTCACCCCTCCACTTT. Protein sequence: CASSIGTGRLEDYSPLHF. The chain uses TRBV19 and TRBJ1-6, with 9 bases lining up with TRBD1. Per germline, CDR1 LNHDA and CDR2 SQIVND (reference sequence). V gave up 3 bases and J gave up 8 bases; unmatched junction bases: 14. The CDR3 has 18 residues.

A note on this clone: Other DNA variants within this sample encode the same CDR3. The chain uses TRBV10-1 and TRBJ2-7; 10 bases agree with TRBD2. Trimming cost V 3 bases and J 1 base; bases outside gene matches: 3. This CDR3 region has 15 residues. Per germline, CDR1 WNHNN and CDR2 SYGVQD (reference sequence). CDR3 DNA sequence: TGCGCCAGCAGTGACCCGACTAGCGGGTCCTACGAGCAGTACTTC. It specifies CASSDPTSGSYEQYF.

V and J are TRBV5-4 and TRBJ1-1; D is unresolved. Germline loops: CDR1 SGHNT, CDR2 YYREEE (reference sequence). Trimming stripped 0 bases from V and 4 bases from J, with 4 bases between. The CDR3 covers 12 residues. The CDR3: CASSLVGTEAFF. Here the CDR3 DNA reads TGTGCCAGCAGCTTGGTTGGCACTGAAGCTTTCTTT.

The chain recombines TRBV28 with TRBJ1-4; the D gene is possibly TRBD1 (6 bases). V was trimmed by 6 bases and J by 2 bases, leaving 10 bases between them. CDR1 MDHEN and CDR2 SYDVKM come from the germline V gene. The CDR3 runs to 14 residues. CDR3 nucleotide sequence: TGTGCCAGCAGGGTACAGGGTACTAATGAAAAACTGTTTTTT. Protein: CASRVQGTNEKLFF.

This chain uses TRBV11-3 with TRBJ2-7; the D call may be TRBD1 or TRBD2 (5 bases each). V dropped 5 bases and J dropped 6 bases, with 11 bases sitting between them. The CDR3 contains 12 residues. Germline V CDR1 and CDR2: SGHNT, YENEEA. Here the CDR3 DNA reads TGTGCCAGCAGCCAGGCAGGGAGCGAGCAGTACTTC. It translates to CASSQAGSEQYF.

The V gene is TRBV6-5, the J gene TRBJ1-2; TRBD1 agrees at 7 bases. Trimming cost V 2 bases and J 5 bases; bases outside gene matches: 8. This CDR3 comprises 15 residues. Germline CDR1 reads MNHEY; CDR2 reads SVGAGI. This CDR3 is CASSYLTGSPYGYTF. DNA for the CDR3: TGTGCCAGCAGTTACCTGACAGGGTCCCCTTATGGCTACACCTTC.

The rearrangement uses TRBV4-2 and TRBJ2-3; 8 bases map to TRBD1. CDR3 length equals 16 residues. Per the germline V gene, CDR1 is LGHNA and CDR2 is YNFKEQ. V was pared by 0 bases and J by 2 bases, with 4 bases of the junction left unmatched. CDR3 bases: TGTGCCAGCAGCCAAGACAGGGGGCAACACACAGATACGCAGTATTTT. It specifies CASSQDRGQHTDTQYF.

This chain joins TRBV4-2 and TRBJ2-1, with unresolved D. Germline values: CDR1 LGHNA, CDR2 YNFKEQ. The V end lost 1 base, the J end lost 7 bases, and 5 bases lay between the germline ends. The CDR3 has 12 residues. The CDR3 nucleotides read TGTGCCAGCAGCCAAGTACGGAATGAGCAGTTCTTC. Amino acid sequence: CASSQVRNEQFF.

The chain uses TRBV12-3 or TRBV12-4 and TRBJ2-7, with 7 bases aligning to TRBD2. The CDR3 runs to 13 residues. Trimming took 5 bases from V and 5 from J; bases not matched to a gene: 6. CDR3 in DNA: TGTGCCAGCAGTCTTCTAACTAGCGACGAGCAGTACTTC. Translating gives CASSLLTSDEQYF.